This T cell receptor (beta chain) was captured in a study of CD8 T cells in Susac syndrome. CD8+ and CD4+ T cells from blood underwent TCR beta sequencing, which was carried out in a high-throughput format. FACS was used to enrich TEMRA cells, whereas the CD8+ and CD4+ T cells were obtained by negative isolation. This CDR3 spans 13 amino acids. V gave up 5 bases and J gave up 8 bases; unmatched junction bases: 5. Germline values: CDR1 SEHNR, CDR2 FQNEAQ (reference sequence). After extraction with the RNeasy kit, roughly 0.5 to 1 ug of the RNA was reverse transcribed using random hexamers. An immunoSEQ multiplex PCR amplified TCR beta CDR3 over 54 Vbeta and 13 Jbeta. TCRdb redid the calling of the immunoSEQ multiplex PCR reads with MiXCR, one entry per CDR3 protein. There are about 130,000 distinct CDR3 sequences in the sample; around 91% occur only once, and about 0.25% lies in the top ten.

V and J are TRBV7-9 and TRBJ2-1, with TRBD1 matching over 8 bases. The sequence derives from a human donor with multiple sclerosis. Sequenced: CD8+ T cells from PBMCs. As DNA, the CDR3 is TGTGCCAGCAGCGCCCGGGACAGGCATGAGCAGTTCTTC. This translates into CASSARDRHEQFF.